This entry lists 14 T cell receptor beta chains sequenced from one sample in a study of CD8+ T cells in alopecia areata. Sequencing relied on a cDNA template that was reverse transcribed from extracted RNA. Produced via immunoSEQ multiplex PCR; TCRdb's table is partial and in-frame only. The sample consists of some 170,000 clones, approximately 52% of them appearing once. Documented treatment: oral pan-JAK inhibitor, 5-10 mg twice daily. The specimen was CD4+ T cells sorted from blood, collected at roughly week 58, from a patient treated with tofacitinib. The receptors stem from a human donor with alopecia areata.

The V gene is TRBV10-3, the J gene TRBJ2-1; 12 bases are shared with TRBD2. Germline CDR1 is ENHRY and CDR2 is SYGVKD. The trim removed 2 bases at V and 6 bases at J, leaving 8 bases unmatched. CDR3 length: 17 amino acids. The CDR3 nucleotides are TGTGCCATCAGTGAGGGAGGGAGGACTAGCGGGGCCAATGAGCAGTTCTTC. The encoded protein is CAISEGGRTSGANEQFF.

The genes are TRBV20-1 and TRBJ1-2; 8 nucleotides align to TRBD1. Germline V CDR1 and CDR2: DFQATT, SNEGSKA (reference sequence). This CDR3 spans 10 amino acids. J was trimmed by 13 bases and V by 6 bases; bases with no gene match: 7. The CDR3 DNA reads as TGCAGTGCCACCGGACAGGGTGGCACCTTC. Protein: CSATGQGGTF.

The V call is TRBV7-9, the J call TRBJ2-3, with 11 positions matching TRBD1. The V gene end was trimmed by 3 bases and the J gene end by 4 bases; junction bases not matched to a gene: 9. Germline loops: CDR1 SEHNR, CDR2 FQNEAQ (reference sequence). The CDR3 extends over 17 amino acids. The DNA of the CDR3 is TGTGCCAGCAGCTTCTCCGGGACAGGGGGTGCCCCAGATACGCAGTATTTT. Residues: CASSFSGTGGAPDTQYF. Complete variable domain (other parts from reference TRBV7-9 and TRBJ2-3): DTGVSQNPRHKITKRGQNVTFRCDPISEHNRLYWYRQTLGQGPEFLTYFQNEAQLEKSRLLSDRFSAERPKGSFSTLEIQRTEQGDSAMYLCASSFSGTGGAPDTQYFGPGTRLTVL.

This clone was recorded a few times. The chain is built from TRBV29-1 and TRBJ2-7; D gene ambiguous. Germline lookup yields CDR1 SQVTM and CDR2 ANQGSEA. Trimming removed 4 bases from V and 1 base from J, with 5 bases in between. This CDR3 spans 11 amino acids. The CDR3 DNA follows: TGCAGCGTTGGCAAATCCTACGAGCAGTACTTC. The encoded protein is CSVGKSYEQYF.

CDR3 sequence (DNA): TGTGCCAGCAGCCCAGTCGGAGGGCGGGGTCGCAATCAGCCCCAGCATTTT. It encodes CASSPVGGRGRNQPQHF. The V and J genes are TRBV7-8 and TRBJ1-5, with no clear D. The CDR3 consists of 17 residues. V was shortened by 5 bases and J by 2 bases, with 19 bases between the two germline ends. Germline values: CDR1 SGHVS, CDR2 FQNEAQ.

This clone was detected a few times. The rearrangement links TRBV7-9 to TRBJ1-4, with D perhaps matching TRBD1 (5 bases). In germline, CDR1 is SEHNR, CDR2 FQNEAQ (reference sequence). This CDR3 is 15 amino acids long. V lost 0 bases and J lost 14, with 19 bases in between. The CDR3 protein is CASSLAQGMVVDLFF. Here the CDR3 DNA reads TGTGCCAGCAGCTTAGCTCAGGGAATGGTGGTGGACCTGTTTTTT.

This chain joins TRBV19 and TRBJ2-1; D unclear. Trimming pared 5 bases from V and 7 bases from J, leaving 12 bases between. From germline, CDR1 is LNHDA and CDR2 SQIVND (reference sequence). This CDR3 spans 13 amino acids. The CDR3 here is CASSADAENEQFF. The CDR3, as DNA: TGTGCCAGTAGTGCCGACGCGGAGAATGAGCAGTTCTTC.

This chain joins TRBV29-1 and TRBJ1-3, with 7 bases matching TRBD1. With 7 bases clipped from V and 4 bases from J, the junction kept 13 bases outside the gene matches. The germline gives CDR1 SQVTM, CDR2 ANQGSEA. This CDR3 spans 15 amino acids. The CDR3 DNA follows: TGCAGCGGAAAAAAGGGGGCGCCGGAGGGAAACACCATATATTTT. Translation gives CSGKKGAPEGNTIYF.

The genes are TRBV5-1 and TRBJ2-1; 10 nucleotides align to TRBD1. V lost 2 bases to trimming and J lost 4 bases; unmatched junction nucleotides: 6. Germline assignment: CDR1 SGHRS and CDR2 YFSETQ. The CDR3 is 16 amino acids. The CDR3 DNA follows: TGCGCCAGCAGCTTATTGGGACAGGGGCCTTACAATGAGCAGTTCTTC. It is translated as CASSLLGQGPYNEQFF.

The J gene is TRBJ2-2, the V gene TRBV10-3; D remains unclear. V lost 2 bases and J 5 bases, leaving 3 bases between the germline ends. In germline, CDR1 is ENHRY, CDR2 SYGVKD. The CDR3 loop spans 12 amino acids. The CDR3 sequence is CAISEGTGELFF. The CDR3, as DNA: TGTGCCATCAGTGAGGGGACCGGGGAGCTGTTTTTT.

This chain links TRBV15 with TRBJ2-3; D gene unclear. V lost 0 bases and J lost 0, with 13 bases in between. CDR1 LNHNV and CDR2 YYDKDF come from the germline V gene (reference sequence). This CDR3 comprises 17 residues. The CDR3 region has the DNA TGTGCCACCAGCAGAGATTACAAAGGAACGAGCACAGATACGCAGTATTTT. Amino acid sequence: CATSRDYKGTSTDTQYF.

The chain couples TRBV19 to TRBJ2-7; a possible D gene is TRBD1 (5 bases). CDR1 is LNHDA and CDR2 is SQIVND in the germline V gene (reference sequence). V was clipped by 8 bases and J by 0 bases, with 17 bases between them. This CDR3 has 15 amino acids. This CDR3 reads CASALGRVSSYEQYF. DNA of the CDR3: TGTGCCAGTGCGTTGGGCAGGGTGAGCTCCTACGAGCAGTACTTC. Using reference TRBV19 and TRBJ2-7 for the parts outside the CDR3, the full variable domain is DGGITQSPKYLFRKEGQNVTLSCEQNLNHDAMYWYRQDPGQGLRLIYYSQIVNDFQKGDIAEGYSVSREKKESFPLTVTSAQKNPTAFYLCASALGRVSSYEQYFGPGTRLTVT.

The rearrangement uses TRBV9 and TRBJ2-2; D gene ambiguous. Germline CDR1 reads SGDLS; CDR2 reads YYNGEE. Trimming took off 5 bases at V and 3 bases at J, with 8 bases between the two ends. This CDR3 spans 13 amino acids. The DNA of the CDR3 is TGTGCCAGCAGGGCTCTGGACACCGGGGAGCTGTTTTTT. It yields the protein CASRALDTGELFF.

This clone has only a few counts. V is TRBV6-6 and J is TRBJ1-6; TRBD1 agrees at 9 bases. V gave up 5 bases and J gave up 6 bases; unmatched junction bases: 8. The length of the CDR3 is 16 residues. CDR1 is MNHNY and CDR2 is SVGAGI in the germline V gene (reference sequence). The CDR3 sequence: CASSTPGTGSNSPLHF. The CDR3 DNA reads as TGTGCCAGCAGTACCCCTGGGACAGGGAGTAATTCACCCCTCCACTTT.